This TCR beta chain was identified in a study of metastatic and nonmetastatic thyroid tumors. Across the study: The authors compared repertoires across blood and tumor or nodule tissue from malignant and benign thyroid patients. Overall study findings and caveats: Reported TCR beta diversity, measured in blood and tumor, was significantly higher for malignant thyroid tumors than for benign nodules.

This clone showed up many times. The antigen is not known. In the original processing: Construction of a distant-metastasis classifier for papillary thyroid cancer relied on CDR3 differences across clinicopathological groups. TCRdb reanalyzed the PCR reads with MiXCR. The V and J calls were not made by the authors but by TCRdb's processing. The table records approximately 34,000 clones, 15% to 20% of them present only once. No patient had received any treatment before thyroid surgery. Germline values: CDR1 MDHEN, CDR2 SYDVKM. With 3 bases removed from V and 4 bases from J, the gap between germline ends came to 10 bases. This CDR3 has 14 residues.

This receptor was identified in a female donor with papillary thyroid cancer or a benign thyroid nodule (not recorded which). Some clones in this sample may be carry-over from other donors' samples. Sequences were obtained from blood. The gene calls are TRBV28 and TRBJ1-5, with D unclear. The CDR3 region has the DNA TGTGCCAGCAGTTTCTGGGAGAGAAATCAGCCCCAGCATTTT. This sequence encodes CASSFWERNQPQHF.